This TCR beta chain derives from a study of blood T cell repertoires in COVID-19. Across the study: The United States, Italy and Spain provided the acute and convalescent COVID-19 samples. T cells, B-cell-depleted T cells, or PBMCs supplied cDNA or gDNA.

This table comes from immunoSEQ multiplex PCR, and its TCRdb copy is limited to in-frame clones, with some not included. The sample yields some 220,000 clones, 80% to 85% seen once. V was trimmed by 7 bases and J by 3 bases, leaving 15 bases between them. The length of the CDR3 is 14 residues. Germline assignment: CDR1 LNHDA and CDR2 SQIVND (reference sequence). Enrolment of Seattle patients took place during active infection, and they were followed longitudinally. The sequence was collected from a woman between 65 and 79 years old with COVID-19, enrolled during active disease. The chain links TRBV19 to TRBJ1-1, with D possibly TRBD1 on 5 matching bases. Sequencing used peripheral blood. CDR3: CASIAAGLYTEAFF. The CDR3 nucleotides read TGTGCCAGTATCGCGGCAGGGCTTTACACTGAAGCTTTCTTT.